The present entry profiles one TCR beta chain with its context. Its antigen is not identified. The data originate from a study of cytomegalovirus exposure and HLA in healthy donors. Study at large: Across some 400 genotyped donors, just over 80% landed in the Caucasian-associated ancestry cluster.

The PCR contained 60 Vbeta and 13 Jbeta primers. TCRdb keeps only in-frame clones here, not all; method: immunoSEQ multiplex PCR. The sample has 140,000 to 150,000 clones. With V trimmed by 5 bases and J by 3 bases, 4 bases remained unmatched. The CDR3 is made up of 13 amino acids. The germline V gene has CDR1 SQVTM and CDR2 ANQGSEA. Whole-study results and caveats: Accurate HLA-A and HLA-B prediction from TCR beta sequences was reported for most subjects. In a later analysis, at a false discovery rate of 0.05, 16,951 TCR beta sequences matched HLA alleles.

Sequenced material: PBMCs. The clonotype comes from a male donor in good health and CMV-seronegative. The rearrangement joins TRBV29-1 to TRBJ1-5; 7 nucleotides match TRBD1. CDR3 nucleotides: TGCAGCGTTCGGGACAGAATCAATCAGCCCCAGCATTTT. The encoded protein is CSVRDRINQPQHF.